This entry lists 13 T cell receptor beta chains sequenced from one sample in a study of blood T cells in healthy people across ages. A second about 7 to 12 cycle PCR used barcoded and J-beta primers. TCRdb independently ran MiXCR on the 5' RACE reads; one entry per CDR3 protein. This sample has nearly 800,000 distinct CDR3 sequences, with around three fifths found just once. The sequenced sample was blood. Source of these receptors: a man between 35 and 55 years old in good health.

The CDR3 coding sequence is TGTGCCAGCAGTTTAAATCCAGGGGTGACGGGCTACACCTTC. It specifies CASSLNPGVTGYTF. V gene TRBV27 combines with J gene TRBJ1-2, with D perhaps matching TRBD1 (6 bases). The CDR3 is 14 residues long. Trimming took off 2 bases at V and 8 bases at J, with 15 bases between the two ends. CDR1 is MNHEY, CDR2 SMNVEV, per germline (reference sequence).

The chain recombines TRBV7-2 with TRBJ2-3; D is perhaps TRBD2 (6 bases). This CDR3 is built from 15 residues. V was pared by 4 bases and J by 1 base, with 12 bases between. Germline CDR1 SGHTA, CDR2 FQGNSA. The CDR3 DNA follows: TGTGCCAGCAGCTCACGGGAGTTCGGCACAGATACGCAGTATTTT. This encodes CASSSREFGTDTQYF.

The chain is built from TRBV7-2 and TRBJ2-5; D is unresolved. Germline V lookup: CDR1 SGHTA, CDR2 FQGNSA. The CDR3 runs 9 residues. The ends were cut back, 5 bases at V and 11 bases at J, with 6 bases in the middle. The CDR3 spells CASSTEQYF. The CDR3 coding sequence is TGTGCCAGCAGCACGGAACAGTACTTC. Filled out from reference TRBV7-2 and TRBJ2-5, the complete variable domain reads GAGVSQSPSNKVTEKGKDVELRCDPISGHTALYWYRQSLGQGLEFLIYFQGNSAPDKSGLPSDRFSAERTGGSVSTLTIQRTQQEDSAVYLCASSTEQYFGPGTRLLVL.

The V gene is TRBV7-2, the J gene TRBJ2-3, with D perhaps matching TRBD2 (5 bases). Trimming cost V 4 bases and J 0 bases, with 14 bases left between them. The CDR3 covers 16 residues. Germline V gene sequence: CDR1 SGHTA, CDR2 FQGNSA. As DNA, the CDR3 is TGTGCCAGCAGCTCCCTAACGGGAATGAGCACAGATACGCAGTATTTT. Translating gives CASSSLTGMSTDTQYF.

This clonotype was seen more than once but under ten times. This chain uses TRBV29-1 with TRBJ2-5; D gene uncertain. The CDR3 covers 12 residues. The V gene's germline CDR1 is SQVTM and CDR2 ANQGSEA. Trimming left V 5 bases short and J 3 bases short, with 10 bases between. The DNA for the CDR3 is TGCAGCGTTCGTCTAAACGAAGAGACCCAGTACTTC. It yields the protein CSVRLNEETQYF.

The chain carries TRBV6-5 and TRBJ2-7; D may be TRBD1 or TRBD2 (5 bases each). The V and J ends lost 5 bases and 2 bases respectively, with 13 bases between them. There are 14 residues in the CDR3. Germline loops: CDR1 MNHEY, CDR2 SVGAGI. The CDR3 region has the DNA TGTGCCAGCAGTGGGACCGGGATCACCTACGAGCAGTACTTC. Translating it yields CASSGTGITYEQYF.

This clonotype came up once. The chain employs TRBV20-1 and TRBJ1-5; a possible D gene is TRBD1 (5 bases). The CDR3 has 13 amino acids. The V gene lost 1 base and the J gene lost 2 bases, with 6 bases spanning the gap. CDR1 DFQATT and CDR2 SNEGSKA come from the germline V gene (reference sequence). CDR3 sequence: CSARGGGNQPQHF. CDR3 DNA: TGCAGTGCTAGAGGGGGGGGCAATCAGCCCCAGCATTTT.

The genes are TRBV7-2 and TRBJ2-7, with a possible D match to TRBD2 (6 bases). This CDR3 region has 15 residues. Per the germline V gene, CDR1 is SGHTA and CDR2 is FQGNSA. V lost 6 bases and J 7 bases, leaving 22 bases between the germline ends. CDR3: CASRPTRNMGNEQYF. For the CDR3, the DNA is TGTGCCAGCAGACCGACTAGAAACATGGGGAATGAGCAGTACTTC.

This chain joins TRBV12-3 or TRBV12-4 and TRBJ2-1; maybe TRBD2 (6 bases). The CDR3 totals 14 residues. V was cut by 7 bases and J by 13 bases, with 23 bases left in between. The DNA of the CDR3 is TGTGCCAGCACCTTACTGACAGCGGGCAGCGTCCAGTTCTTC. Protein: CASTLLTAGSVQFF.

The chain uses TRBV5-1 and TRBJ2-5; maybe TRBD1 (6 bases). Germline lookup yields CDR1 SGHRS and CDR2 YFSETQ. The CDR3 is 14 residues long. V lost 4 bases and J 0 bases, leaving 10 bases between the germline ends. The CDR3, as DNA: TGCGCCAGCAGCGGGGGCTTGTACCAAGAGACCCAGTACTTC. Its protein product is CASSGGLYQETQYF.

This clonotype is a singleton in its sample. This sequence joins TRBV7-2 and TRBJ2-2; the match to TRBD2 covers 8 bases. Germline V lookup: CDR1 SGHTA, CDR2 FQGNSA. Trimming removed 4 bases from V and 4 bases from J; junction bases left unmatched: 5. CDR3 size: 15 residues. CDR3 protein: CASSYTSGGTGELFF. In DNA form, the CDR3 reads TGTGCCAGCAGCTATACCAGCGGGGGCACCGGGGAGCTGTTTTTT.

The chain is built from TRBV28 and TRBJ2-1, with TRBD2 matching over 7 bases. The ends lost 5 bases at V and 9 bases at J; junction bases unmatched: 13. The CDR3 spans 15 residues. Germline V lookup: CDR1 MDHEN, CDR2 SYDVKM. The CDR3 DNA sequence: TGTGCCAGCAGTCGCCGGACTAGTCCCTCCGGTGAGCAGTTCTTC. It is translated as CASSRRTSPSGEQFF.

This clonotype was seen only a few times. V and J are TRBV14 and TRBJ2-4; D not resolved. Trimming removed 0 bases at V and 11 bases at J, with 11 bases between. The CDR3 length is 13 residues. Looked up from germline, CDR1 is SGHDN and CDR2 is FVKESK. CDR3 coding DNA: TGTGCCAGCAGCCAAGAGTCTTTGACTGTTCAGTACTTC. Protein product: CASSQESLTVQYF.